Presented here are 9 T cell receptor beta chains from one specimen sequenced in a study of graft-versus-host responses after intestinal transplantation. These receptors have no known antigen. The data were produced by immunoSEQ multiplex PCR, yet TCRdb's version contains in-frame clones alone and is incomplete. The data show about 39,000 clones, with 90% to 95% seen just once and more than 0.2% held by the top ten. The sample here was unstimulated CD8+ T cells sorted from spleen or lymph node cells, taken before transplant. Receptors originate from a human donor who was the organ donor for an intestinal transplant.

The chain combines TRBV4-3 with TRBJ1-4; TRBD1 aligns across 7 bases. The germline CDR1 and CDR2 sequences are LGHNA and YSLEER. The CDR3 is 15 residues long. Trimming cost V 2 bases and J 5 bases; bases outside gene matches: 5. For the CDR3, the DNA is TGCGCCAGCAGCCAACTACAGGGGACGAATGAAAAACTGTTTTTT. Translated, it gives CASSQLQGTNEKLFF.

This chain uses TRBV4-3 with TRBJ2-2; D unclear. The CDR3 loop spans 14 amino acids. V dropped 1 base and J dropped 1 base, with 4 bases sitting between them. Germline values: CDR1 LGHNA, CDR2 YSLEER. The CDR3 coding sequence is TGCGCCAGCAGCCAAGTACAGAACACCGGGGAGCTGTTTTTT. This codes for CASSQVQNTGELFF.

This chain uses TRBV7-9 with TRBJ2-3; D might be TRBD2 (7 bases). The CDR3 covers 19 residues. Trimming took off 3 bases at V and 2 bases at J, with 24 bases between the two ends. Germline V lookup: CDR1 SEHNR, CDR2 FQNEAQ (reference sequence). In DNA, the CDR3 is TGTGCCAGCAGCTTCCCGGGAGACAGGAGGGGGGGATCCACAGATACGCAGTATTTT. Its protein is CASSFPGDRRGGSTDTQYF.

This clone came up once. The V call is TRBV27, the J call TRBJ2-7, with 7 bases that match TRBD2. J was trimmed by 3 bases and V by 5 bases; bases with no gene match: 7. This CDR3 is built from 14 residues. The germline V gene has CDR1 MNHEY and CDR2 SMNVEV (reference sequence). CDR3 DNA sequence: TGTGCCAGCAGTAGACCGGGGGGAAACTACGAGCAGTACTTC. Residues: CASSRPGGNYEQYF.

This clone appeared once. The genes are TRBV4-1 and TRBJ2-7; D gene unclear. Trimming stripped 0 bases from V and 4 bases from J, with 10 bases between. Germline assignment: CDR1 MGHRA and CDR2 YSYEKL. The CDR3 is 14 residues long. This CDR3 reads CASSQEVSLYEQYF. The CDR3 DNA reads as TGCGCCAGCAGCCAAGAGGTGTCACTTTACGAGCAGTACTTC.

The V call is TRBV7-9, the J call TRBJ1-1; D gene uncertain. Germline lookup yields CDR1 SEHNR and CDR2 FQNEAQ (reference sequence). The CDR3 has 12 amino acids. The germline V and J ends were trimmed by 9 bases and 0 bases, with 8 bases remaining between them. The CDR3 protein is CASQQMNTEAFF. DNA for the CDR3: TGTGCCAGTCAACAGATGAACACTGAAGCTTTCTTT.

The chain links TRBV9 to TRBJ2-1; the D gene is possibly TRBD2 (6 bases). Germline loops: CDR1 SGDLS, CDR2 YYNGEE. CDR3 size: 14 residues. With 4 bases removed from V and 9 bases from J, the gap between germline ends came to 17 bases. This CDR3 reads CASSLRDSVGEQFF. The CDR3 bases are TGTGCCAGCAGCCTAAGGGACTCAGTCGGTGAGCAGTTCTTC. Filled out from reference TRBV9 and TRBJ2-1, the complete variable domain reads DSGVTQTPKHLITATGQRVTLRCSPRSGDLSVYWYQQSLDQGLQFLIQYYNGEERAKGNILERFSAQQFPDLHSELNLSSLELGDSALYFCASSLRDSVGEQFFGPGTRLTVL.

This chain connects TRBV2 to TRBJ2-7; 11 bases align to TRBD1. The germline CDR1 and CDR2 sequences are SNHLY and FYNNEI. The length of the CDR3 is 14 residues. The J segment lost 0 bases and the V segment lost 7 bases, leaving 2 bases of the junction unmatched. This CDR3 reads CASTGTGGSYEQYF. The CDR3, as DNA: TGTGCCAGCACCGGGACAGGGGGCTCCTACGAGCAGTACTTC.

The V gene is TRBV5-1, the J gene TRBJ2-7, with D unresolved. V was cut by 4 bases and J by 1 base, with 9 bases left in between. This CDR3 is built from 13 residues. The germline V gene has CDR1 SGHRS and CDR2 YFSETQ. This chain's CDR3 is CASSIHFSYEQYF. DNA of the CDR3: TGCGCCAGCAGCATACACTTTTCCTACGAGCAGTACTTC.